These 19 T cell receptor beta chains originate from one sample sequenced in a study of blood T cells in healthy people across ages. Together with a sample-barcoded 5' primer, a J-beta primer mix was included in a second PCR lasting roughly 6 to 12 cycles. A single record per CDR3 protein comes from TCRdb applying MiXCR to the 5' RACE reads. The profile shows approximately 1.5 million distinct CDR3 sequences, around 35% of them singletons. The sample was blood. The source is a woman in her 30s in good health.

The chain joins TRBV15 to TRBJ1-1; a possible D gene is TRBD1 (5 bases). This CDR3 comprises 15 residues. Germline assignment: CDR1 LNHNV and CDR2 YYDKDF (reference sequence). Trimming removed 3 bases from V and 5 bases from J, with 16 bases in between. The CDR3 here is CATSRGTWGGTEAFF. The CDR3, as DNA: TGTGCCACCAGCAGGGGCACTTGGGGCGGGACTGAAGCTTTCTTT.

Only a few counts were recorded for this clonotype. V gene TRBV9 combines with J gene TRBJ2-3, with 8 bases identical to TRBD1. This CDR3 spans 15 amino acids. Germline assignment: CDR1 SGDLS and CDR2 YYNGEE. The V gene end was trimmed by 0 bases and the J gene end by 6 bases; junction bases not matched to a gene: 6. This chain's CDR3 is CASSVATGVFDTQYF. DNA of the CDR3: TGTGCCAGCAGCGTAGCGACAGGGGTTTTCGATACGCAGTATTTT.

This clonotype was seen only a few times. The chain is built from TRBV3-1 and TRBJ2-1; D might be TRBD1 (6 bases). Germline V CDR1 and CDR2: LGHDT, YNNKEL (reference sequence). Deletions cut 3 bases from V and 3 bases from J, with 9 bases between. CDR3 length: 14 amino acids. CDR3 loop: CASSQRQVYNEQFF. The DNA for the CDR3 is TGTGCCAGCAGCCAGCGACAGGTCTACAATGAGCAGTTCTTC.

The CDR3 loop reads CSVEAGAMREQYF. CDR3 sequence (DNA): TGCAGCGTTGAAGCTGGAGCGATGAGGGAGCAGTACTTC. The chain recombines TRBV29-1 with TRBJ2-7, with D unresolved. The CDR3 contains 13 residues. V was clipped by 1 base and J by 7 bases, with 14 bases between them. CDR1 is SQVTM, CDR2 ANQGSEA, per germline.

V usage is TRBV5-1 and J usage is TRBJ2-7; TRBD2 aligns across 8 bases. The CDR3 totals 14 residues. Germline V lookup: CDR1 SGHRS, CDR2 YFSETQ. Germline trimming cut 4 bases from V and 3 bases from J; bases unmatched to any gene: 6. The CDR3: CASSEAGALYEQYF. The CDR3 nucleotides are TGCGCCAGCAGCGAAGCGGGGGCTCTCTACGAGCAGTACTTC.

This clonotype turned up a few times. This chain uses TRBV5-1 with TRBJ1-2; possible D gene TRBD1, 6 bases. V lost 5 bases to trimming and J lost 4 bases, with 15 bases between them. This CDR3 has 14 residues. CDR1 and CDR2 from the germline V gene are SGHRS and YFSETQ. Written as DNA, the CDR3 is TGCGCCAGCAGACAGGGCTCAGGAGGCTATGGCTACACCTTC. It yields the protein CASRQGSGGYGYTF.

This clonotype was counted only a few times. A much larger clone lies a single base off, so this may be a read error. This chain uses TRBV30 with TRBJ1-2; the D gene is possibly TRBD1 (5 bases). Germline V lookup: CDR1 GTSNPN, CDR2 SVGIG (reference sequence). CDR3 length: 12 amino acids. CDR3 amino acids: CAWSAGIWGCTF. DNA of the CDR3: TGTGCCTGGAGCGCAGGGATATGGGGCTGCACCTTC.

The chain recombines TRBV30 with TRBJ1-5, with D maybe TRBD1 (6 bases). Per germline, CDR1 GTSNPN and CDR2 SVGIG (reference sequence). There are 15 residues in the CDR3. The V end lost 2 bases, the J end lost 2 bases, and 13 bases lay between the germline ends. In nucleotides, the CDR3 is TGTGCCTGGAGTCCCACAGGGATCGGCAATCAGCCCCAGCATTTT. It codes for CAWSPTGIGNQPQHF. Drawing the rest from reference TRBV30 and TRBJ1-5, the complete variable domain is SQTIHQWPATLVQPVGSPLSLECTVEGTSNPNLYWYRQAAGRGLQLLFYSVGIGQISSEVPQNLSASRPQDRQFILSSKKLLLSDSGFYLCAWSPTGIGNQPQHFGDGTRLSIL.

The table lists this clonotype with a few counts. The V and J genes are TRBV20-1 and TRBJ2-1; TRBD2 is a possible D gene (6 bases). The CDR3 is 16 amino acids. Germline assignment: CDR1 DFQATT and CDR2 SNEGSKA (reference sequence). The V gene lost 1 base and the J gene lost 8 bases, with 21 bases spanning the gap. The CDR3 region is CSARGAGFRGVDEQFF. In nucleotides, the CDR3 is TGCAGTGCTAGAGGCGCGGGTTTCCGCGGGGTGGATGAGCAGTTCTTC.

In this sample, this clonotype turned up once. The V and J genes are TRBV9 and TRBJ2-3; D ambiguous. The germline V gene encodes CDR1 SGDLS and CDR2 YYNGEE. V was trimmed by 0 bases and J by 3 bases, leaving 11 bases between them. The CDR3 spans 15 residues. CDR3 sequence (DNA): TGTGCCAGCAGCGTAGGTCCAAGGGTGACAGATACGCAGTATTTT. Encoded protein: CASSVGPRVTDTQYF.

This chain uses TRBV30 with TRBJ2-5; D possibly corresponds to TRBD2 (5 bases). The germline V gene encodes CDR1 GTSNPN and CDR2 SVGIG (reference sequence). The CDR3 spans 11 residues. The ends were cut back, 3 bases at V and 5 bases at J, with 7 bases in the middle. DNA of the CDR3: TGTGCCTGGAGAGAGGGCGAGACCCAGTACTTC. This gives the protein CAWREGETQYF.

The chain recombines TRBV12-3 or TRBV12-4 with TRBJ2-6; D possibly corresponds to TRBD1 (6 bases). The V and J ends lost 7 bases and 4 bases respectively, with 14 bases between them. The CDR3 contains 15 residues. The CDR3 reads CASTPGVRGANVLTF. CDR3 coding DNA: TGTGCCAGCACCCCAGGGGTGCGGGGGGCCAACGTCCTGACTTTC.

Only a few counts were recorded for this clonotype. The V call is TRBV29-1, the J call TRBJ1-4; D might be TRBD1 (6 bases). V lost 6 bases and J 7 bases, leaving 21 bases between the germline ends. Germline CDR1 SQVTM, CDR2 ANQGSEA. This CDR3 has 15 residues. CDR3 nucleotides: TGCAGCGTAATACAGAGCAGTTGGGGGGCTGAAAAACTGTTTTTT. Amino acids: CSVIQSSWGAEKLFF.

The chain combines TRBV5-1 with TRBJ2-1; the D gene is possibly TRBD1 (6 bases). The CDR3 loop spans 16 amino acids. CDR1 is SGHRS and CDR2 is YFSETQ in the germline V gene. Between the trimmed V and J ends, which lost 4 bases and 5 bases, there was a span of 19 bases. CDR3 region: CASSDALRDIHNEQFF. For the CDR3, the DNA is TGCGCCAGCAGCGACGCGCTCCGGGACATACACAATGAGCAGTTCTTC.

This clonotype was detected many times. The chain couples TRBV29-1 to TRBJ2-7; 12 bases are a match to TRBD2. The CDR3 covers 16 residues. V gave up 6 bases and J gave up 0 bases; unmatched junction bases: 9. Germline loops: CDR1 SQVTM, CDR2 ANQGSEA. Here the CDR3 reads CSVGTSGQRSSYEQYF. CDR3 in DNA: TGCAGCGTGGGGACTAGCGGGCAAAGGAGCTCCTACGAGCAGTACTTC.

The rearrangement links TRBV3-1 to TRBJ2-3; 9 bases agree with TRBD2. Germline V gene lookup returns CDR1 LGHDT and CDR2 YNNKEL (reference sequence). V dropped 0 bases and J dropped 3; count of bases not matched to a gene: 7. This CDR3 is built from 17 residues. The CDR3: CASSQDAASGKTDTQYF. The DNA for the CDR3 is TGTGCCAGCAGCCAAGATGCGGCTAGCGGGAAGACAGATACGCAGTATTTT.

V and J are TRBV6-6 and TRBJ1-1; D possibly corresponds to TRBD1 (6 bases). V lost 6 bases and J lost 3, with 14 bases in between. The germline gives CDR1 MNHNY, CDR2 SVGAGI (reference sequence). The CDR3 contains 14 residues. The CDR3 DNA reads as TGTGCCAGCAGACAGGGACACCTCCACACTGAAGCTTTCTTT. It specifies CASRQGHLHTEAFF.

The V and J genes are TRBV20-1 and TRBJ2-2; 10 positions match TRBD2. The CDR3 extends over 15 amino acids. The V gene's germline CDR1 is DFQATT and CDR2 SNEGSKA (reference sequence). V shed 0 bases, J shed 6 bases, and the junction held 4 bases outside the gene matches. This CDR3 is CSARDKGLASGELFF. The CDR3 DNA is TGCAGTGCTAGAGATAAGGGACTAGCGTCCGGGGAGCTGTTTTTT.

The gene calls are TRBV28 and TRBJ2-2; TRBD2 agrees at 14 bases. V dropped 6 bases and J dropped 5; count of bases not matched to a gene: 8. This CDR3 is built from 17 residues. Germline CDR1 reads MDHEN; CDR2 reads SYDVKM. CDR3 loop: CASSLTSGRASTGELFF. The DNA of the CDR3 is TGTGCCAGCAGCCTGACTAGCGGGAGGGCCTCTACCGGGGAGCTGTTTTTT. Full variable domain (rest looked up from reference TRBV28 and TRBJ2-2): DVKVTQSSRYLVKRTGEKVFLECVQDMDHENMFWYRQDPGLGLRLIYFSYDVKMKEKGDIPEGYSVSREKKERFSLILESASTNQTSMYLCASSLTSGRASTGELFFGEGSRLTVL.